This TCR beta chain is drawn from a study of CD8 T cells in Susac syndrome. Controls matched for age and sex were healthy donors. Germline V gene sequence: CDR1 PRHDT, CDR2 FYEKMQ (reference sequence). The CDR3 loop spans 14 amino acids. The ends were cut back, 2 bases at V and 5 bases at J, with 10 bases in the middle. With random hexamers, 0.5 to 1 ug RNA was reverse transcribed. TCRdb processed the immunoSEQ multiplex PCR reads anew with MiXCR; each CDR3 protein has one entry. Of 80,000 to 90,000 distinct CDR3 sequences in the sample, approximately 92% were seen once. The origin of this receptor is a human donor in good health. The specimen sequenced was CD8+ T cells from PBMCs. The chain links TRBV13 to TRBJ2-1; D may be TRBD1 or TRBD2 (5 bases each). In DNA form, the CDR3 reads TGTGCCAGCAGCTTAAGAGGGACCAACAATGAGCAGTTCTTC. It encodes CASSLRGTNNEQFF.